This record looks at one T cell receptor (beta chain) sequence and its context. Its antigen is not known. The data belong to a study of cytomegalovirus exposure and HLA in healthy donors. The PCR ran on 60 Vbeta and 13 Jbeta primers. Libraries were prepared by immunoSEQ multiplex PCR; TCRdb keeps only in-frame clonotypes and omits some of them. The profile shows 110,000 or so clones, under 80% of them singletons. Study results and limitations: Certain sequence variants were highly shared and formed a cluster, and this cluster was likely a sequencing artifact. When analyzed later, a missense DCLRE1C variant was found to be linked to TCR beta V- and J-gene trimming. Reports credit the classifier with highly specific, highly sensitive diagnosis of cytomegalovirus status. Among TCR sequences, most were rare, though some public TCRs appeared in many donors.

The J segment lost 0 bases and the V segment lost 1 base, leaving 2 bases of the junction unmatched. Looked up from germline, CDR1 is LNHNV and CDR2 is YYDKDF (reference sequence). The CDR3 sequence is 16 residues long. The sequencing sample was made of PBMCs. This receptor was identified in a woman between 50 and 59 years old in good health and CMV-seropositive. This rearrangement joins TRBV15 to TRBJ2-3, with 9 nucleotides matching TRBD2. CDR3 coding DNA: TGTGCCACCAGCAGAGGGCTAGCGGGGAGCACAGATACGCAGTATTTT. Amino acids: CATSRGLAGSTDTQYF.